This T cell receptor (beta chain) was sequenced during a study of cytomegalovirus exposure and HLA in healthy donors. Study-wide results and caveats: Listed as cytomegalovirus-associated were 150 to 200 TCR beta chains.

Sequencing was performed with immunoSEQ multiplex PCR; in TCRdb, only in-frame clones are kept and a portion is missing. The repertoire has about 130,000 clones, under 90% of them found once; the top ten carry about 3.7%. This clone was recorded a few times. Antigen specificity is unknown. The length of the CDR3 is 15 residues. Trimming stripped 3 bases from V and 7 bases from J, with 18 bases between. CDR1 SEHNR and CDR2 FQNEAQ come from the germline V gene (reference sequence). The sample consisted of PBMCs. The TCR comes from a man aged 25-45 years in good health and CMV-seronegative. The chain links TRBV7-9 to TRBJ1-2, with a weak D call TRBD1 (5 bases). CDR3 nucleotide sequence: TGTGCCAGCAGCTTTATGACAATTGGGGGAGGTGGCTACACCTTC. The encoded protein is CASSFMTIGGGGYTF.